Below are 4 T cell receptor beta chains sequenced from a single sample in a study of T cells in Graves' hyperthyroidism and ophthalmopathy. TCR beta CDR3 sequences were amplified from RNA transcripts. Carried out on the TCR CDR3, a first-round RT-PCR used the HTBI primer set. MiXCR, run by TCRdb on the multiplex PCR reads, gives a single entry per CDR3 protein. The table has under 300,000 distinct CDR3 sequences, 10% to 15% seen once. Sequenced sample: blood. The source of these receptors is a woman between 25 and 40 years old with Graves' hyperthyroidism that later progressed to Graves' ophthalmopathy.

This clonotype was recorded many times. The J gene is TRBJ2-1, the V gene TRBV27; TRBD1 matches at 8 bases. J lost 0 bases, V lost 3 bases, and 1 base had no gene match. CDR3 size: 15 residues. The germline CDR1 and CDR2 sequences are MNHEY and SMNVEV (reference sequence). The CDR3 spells CASSLGQDSYNEQFF. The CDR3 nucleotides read TGTGCCAGCAGTTTGGGACAGGACTCCTACAATGAGCAGTTCTTC.

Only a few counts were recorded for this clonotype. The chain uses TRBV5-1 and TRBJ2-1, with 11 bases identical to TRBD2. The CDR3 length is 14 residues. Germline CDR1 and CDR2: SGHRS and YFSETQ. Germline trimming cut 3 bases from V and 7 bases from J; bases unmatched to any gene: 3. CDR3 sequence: CASSSSGGWNEQFF. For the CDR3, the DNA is TGCGCCAGCAGCTCTAGCGGGGGGTGGAATGAGCAGTTCTTC. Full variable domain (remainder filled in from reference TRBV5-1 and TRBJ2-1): KAGVTQTPRYLIKTRGQQVTLSCSPISGHRSVSWYQQTPGQGLQFLFEYFSETQRNKGNFPGRFSGRQFSNSRSEMNVSTLELGDSALYLCASSSSGGWNEQFFGPGTRLTVL.

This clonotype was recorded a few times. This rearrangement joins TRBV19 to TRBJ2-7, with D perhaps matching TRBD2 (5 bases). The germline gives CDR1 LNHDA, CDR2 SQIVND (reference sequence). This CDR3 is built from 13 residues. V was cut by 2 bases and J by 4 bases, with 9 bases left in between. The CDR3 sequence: CASSISRGYEQYF. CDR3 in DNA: TGTGCCAGTAGTATATCCCGGGGATACGAGCAGTACTTC.

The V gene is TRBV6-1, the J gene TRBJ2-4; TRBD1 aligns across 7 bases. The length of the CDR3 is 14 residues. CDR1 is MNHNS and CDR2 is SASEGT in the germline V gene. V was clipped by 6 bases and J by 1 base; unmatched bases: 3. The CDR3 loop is CASRKTGAKNIQYF. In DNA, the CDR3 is TGTGCCAGCAGAAAGACAGGGGCCAAAAACATTCAGTACTTC.